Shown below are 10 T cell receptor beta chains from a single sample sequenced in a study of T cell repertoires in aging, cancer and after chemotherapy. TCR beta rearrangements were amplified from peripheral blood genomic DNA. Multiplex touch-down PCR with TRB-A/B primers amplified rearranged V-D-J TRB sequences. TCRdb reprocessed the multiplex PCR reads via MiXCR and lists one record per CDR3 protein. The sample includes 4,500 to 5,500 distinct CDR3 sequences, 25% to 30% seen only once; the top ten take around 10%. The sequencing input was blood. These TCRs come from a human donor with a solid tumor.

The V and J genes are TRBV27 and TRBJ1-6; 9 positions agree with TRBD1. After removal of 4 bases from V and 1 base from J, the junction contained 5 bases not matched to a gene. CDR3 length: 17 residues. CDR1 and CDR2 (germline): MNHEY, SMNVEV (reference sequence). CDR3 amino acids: CASSSHRGRSYNSPLHF. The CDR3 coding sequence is TGTGCCAGCAGTTCCCACAGGGGGCGGTCCTATAATTCACCCCTCCACTTT.

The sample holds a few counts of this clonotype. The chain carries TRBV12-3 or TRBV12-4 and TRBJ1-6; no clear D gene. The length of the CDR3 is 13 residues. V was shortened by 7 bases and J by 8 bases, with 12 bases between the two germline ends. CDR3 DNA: TGTGCCAGCACTCGGATGATTGATTCACCCCTCCACTTT. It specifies CASTRMIDSPLHF.

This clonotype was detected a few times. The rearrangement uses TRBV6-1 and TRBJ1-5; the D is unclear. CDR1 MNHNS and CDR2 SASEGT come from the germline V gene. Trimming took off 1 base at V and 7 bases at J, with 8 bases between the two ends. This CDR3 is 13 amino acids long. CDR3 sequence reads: CASSEEGGQPQHF. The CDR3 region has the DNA TGTGCCAGCAGTGAAGAGGGTGGGCAGCCCCAGCATTTT.

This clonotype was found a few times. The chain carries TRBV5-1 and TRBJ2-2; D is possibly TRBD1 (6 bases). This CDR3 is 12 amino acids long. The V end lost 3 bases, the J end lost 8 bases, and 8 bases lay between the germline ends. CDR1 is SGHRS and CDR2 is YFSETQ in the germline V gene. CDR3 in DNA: TGCGCCAGCAGCTACAGGGCTGGGGAGCTGTTTTTT. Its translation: CASSYRAGELFF.

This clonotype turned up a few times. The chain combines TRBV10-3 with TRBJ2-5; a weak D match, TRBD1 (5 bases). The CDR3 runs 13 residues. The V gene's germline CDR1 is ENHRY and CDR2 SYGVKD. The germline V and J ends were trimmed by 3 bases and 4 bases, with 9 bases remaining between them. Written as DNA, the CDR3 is TGTGCCATCAGTGATAGAGACAGAGAGACCCAGTACTTC. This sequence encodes CAISDRDRETQYF.

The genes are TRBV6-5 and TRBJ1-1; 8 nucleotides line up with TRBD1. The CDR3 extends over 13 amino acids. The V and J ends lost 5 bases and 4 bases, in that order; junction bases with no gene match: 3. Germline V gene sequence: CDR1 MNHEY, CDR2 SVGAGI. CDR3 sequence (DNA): TGTGCCAGCAGTATACAGGGGGGCACTGAAGCTTTCTTT. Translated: CASSIQGGTEAFF.

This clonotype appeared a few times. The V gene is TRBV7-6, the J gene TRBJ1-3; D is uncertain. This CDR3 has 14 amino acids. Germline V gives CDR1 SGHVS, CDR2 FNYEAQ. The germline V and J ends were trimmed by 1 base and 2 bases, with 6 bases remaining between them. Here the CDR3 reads CASSLGRTGNTIYF. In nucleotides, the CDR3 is TGTGCCAGCAGCTTAGGCCGGACTGGAAACACCATATATTTT. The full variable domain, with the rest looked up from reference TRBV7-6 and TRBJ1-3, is GAGVSQSPRYKVTKRGQDVALRCDPISGHVSLYWYRQALGQGPEFLTYFNYEAQQDKSGLPNDRFSAERPEGSISTLTIQRTEQRDSAMYRCASSLGRTGNTIYFGEGSWLTVV.

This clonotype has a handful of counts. The CDR3 DNA follows: TGTGCCAGCAGTTCAGGAGGGGAGGATGAAAAACTGTTTTTT. Its translation is CASSSGGEDEKLFF. The rearrangement joins TRBV27 to TRBJ1-4, with D perhaps TRBD1 (5 bases). Germline V gives CDR1 MNHEY, CDR2 SMNVEV (reference sequence). CDR3 size: 14 residues. Trimming shortened V by 4 bases and J by 6 bases, and 12 bases separated the two germline ends.

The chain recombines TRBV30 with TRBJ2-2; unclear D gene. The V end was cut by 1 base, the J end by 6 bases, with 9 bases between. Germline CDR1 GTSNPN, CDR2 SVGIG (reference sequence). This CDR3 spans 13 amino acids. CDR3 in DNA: TGTGCCTGGAGTGCAAATTCCGCCGGGGAGCTGTTTTTT. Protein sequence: CAWSANSAGELFF. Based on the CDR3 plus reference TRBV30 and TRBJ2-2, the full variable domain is SQTIHQWPATLVQPVGSPLSLECTVEGTSNPNLYWYRQAAGRGLQLLFYSVGIGQISSEVPQNLSASRPQDRQFILSSKKLLLSDSGFYLCAWSANSAGELFFGEGSRLTVL.

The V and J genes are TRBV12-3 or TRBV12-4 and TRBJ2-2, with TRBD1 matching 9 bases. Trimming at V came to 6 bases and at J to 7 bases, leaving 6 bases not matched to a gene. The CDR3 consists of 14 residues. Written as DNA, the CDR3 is TGTGCCAGCAGCCCTACAGGGGGCAGCGGGGAGCTGTTTTTT. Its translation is CASSPTGGSGELFF.